A single sample gave rise to the 14 T cell receptor beta chains below, sequenced in a study of shared clonotypes between healthy human individuals. Sequencing was performed with immunoSEQ multiplex PCR; in TCRdb, only in-frame clones are kept and a portion is missing. Altogether 2.5 million or so clones are present, around nine tenths being singletons, with the ten largest covering roughly 0.14%. The sample comprised naive CD4+ T cells sorted from blood. Indicated subset: CD45RA+ positively selected. Receptor source: a young man in good health.

The chain uses TRBV11-1 and TRBJ1-5; tentatively, D is TRBD1 (6 bases). CDR1 is SGHAT, CDR2 FQDESV, per germline (reference sequence). CDR3 length: 14 residues. The germline V and J ends were trimmed by 4 bases and 0 bases, with 7 bases remaining between them. CDR3: CASSSTGSNQPQHF. DNA for the CDR3: TGTGCCAGCAGCTCGACAGGTAGCAATCAGCCCCAGCATTTT.

The chain carries TRBV7-2 and TRBJ1-4, with D hard to call. V was trimmed by 1 base and J by 11 bases, leaving 11 bases between them. This CDR3 region has 13 residues. CDR1 and CDR2 from the germline V gene are SGHTA and FQGNSA. The CDR3 here is CASSLGTLKKLFF. The CDR3 DNA follows: TGTGCCAGCAGCTTAGGAACCTTAAAGAAACTGTTTTTT. The whole variable domain, filled in from reference TRBV7-2 and TRBJ1-4, reads GAGVSQSPSNKVTEKGKDVELRCDPISGHTALYWYRQSLGQGLEFLIYFQGNSAPDKSGLPSDRFSAERTGGSVSTLTIQRTQQEDSAVYLCASSLGTLKKLFFGSGTQLSVL.

Concerning this clone: Other DNA variants within this sample encode the same CDR3. V and J are TRBV18 and TRBJ1-1; 10 bases match TRBD1. Trimming cost V 3 bases and J 4 bases; bases outside gene matches: 2. CDR1 and CDR2 (germline): KGHSH, LQKENI. This CDR3 has 14 amino acids. The CDR3 bases are TGTGCCAGCTCACCCGGACAGGGGGTCACTGAAGCTTTCTTT. This translates into CASSPGQGVTEAFF.

The chain has TRBV28 and TRBJ2-1, with D unclear. The ends were cut back, 10 bases at V and 7 bases at J, with 17 bases in the middle. Germline CDR1 and CDR2: MDHEN and SYDVKM. CDR3 length equals 13 residues. In nucleotides, the CDR3 is TGTGCCACCGGCCTACGTCCCCCGAATGAGCAGTTCTTC. Translation gives CATGLRPPNEQFF. The variable domain in full, with the rest retrieved from reference TRBV28 and TRBJ2-1, is DVKVTQSSRYLVKRTGEKVFLECVQDMDHENMFWYRQDPGLGLRLIYFSYDVKMKEKGDIPEGYSVSREKKERFSLILESASTNQTSMYLCATGLRPPNEQFFGPGTRLTVL.

The sample holds one count of this clone. The chain combines TRBV30 with TRBJ2-3; 8 bases fit TRBD2. The CDR3 consists of 15 residues. Trimming took 0 bases from V and 1 from J; bases not matched to a gene: 3. Germline V CDR1 and CDR2: GTSNPN, SVGIG (reference sequence). CDR3 sequence reads: CAWSVFGGGTDTQYF. The DNA of the CDR3 is TGTGCCTGGAGTGTATTCGGGGGGGGCACAGATACGCAGTATTTT.

The chain carries TRBV28 and TRBJ2-2; 7 bases fit TRBD1. The CDR3 spans 17 residues. The ends lost 7 bases at V and 6 bases at J; junction bases unmatched: 17. Looked up from germline, CDR1 is MDHEN and CDR2 is SYDVKM. Written as DNA, the CDR3 is TGTGCCAGCAACACCCTGACAGGGATAGTTCTAGCCGGGGAGCTGTTTTTT. This encodes CASNTLTGIVLAGELFF.

J is TRBJ2-7 and V is TRBV4-3; D unresolved. The CDR3 is 14 amino acids. Germline assignment: CDR1 LGHNA and CDR2 YSLEER. V was clipped by 0 bases and J by 2 bases, with 8 bases between them. The CDR3 reads CASSQDISPYEQYF. In nucleotides, the CDR3 is TGCGCCAGCAGCCAAGATATTAGTCCCTACGAGCAGTACTTC.

The chain uses TRBV10-3 and TRBJ2-1, with 13 bases that match TRBD2. Germline V gives CDR1 ENHRY, CDR2 SYGVKD. J gave up 10 bases and V 2 bases, and 5 bases lay outside the gene matches. The CDR3 is 15 amino acids. The CDR3 loop is CAISETSGGAEEQFF. CDR3 sequence (DNA): TGTGCCATCAGTGAGACTAGCGGGGGGGCGGAGGAGCAGTTCTTC.

V gene TRBV29-1 combines with J gene TRBJ2-2, with TRBD1 matching 9 bases. This CDR3 has 12 residues. The ends lost 7 bases at V and 8 bases at J; junction bases unmatched: 5. Germline CDR1 reads SQVTM; CDR2 reads ANQGSEA. The CDR3 DNA follows: TGCAGCGGGGGGACAGGGTTTGGGGAGCTGTTTTTT. Protein product: CSGGTGFGELFF.

This sequence joins TRBV2 and TRBJ2-5; possibly TRBD2 for D (5 bases). The CDR3 totals 11 residues. Germline V lookup: CDR1 SNHLY, CDR2 FYNNEI. V was clipped by 8 bases and J by 3 bases, with 7 bases between them. The CDR3 sequence: CASGSEETQYF. The CDR3 nucleotides are TGTGCCAGCGGGAGTGAAGAGACCCAGTACTTC.

J is TRBJ1-1 and V is TRBV10-1, with 8 bases aligning to TRBD1. The length of the CDR3 is 14 residues. The ends lost 2 bases at V and 4 bases at J; junction bases unmatched: 3. CDR1 and CDR2 from the germline V gene are WNHNN and SYGVQD (reference sequence). The CDR3 DNA reads as TGCGCCAGCAGTGAGGAGACAGGGGTCACTGAAGCTTTCTTT. Its protein is CASSEETGVTEAFF.

CDR3 nucleotide sequence: TGTGCCAGCAGCCCAAACTACGAGCAGTACTTC. Its protein is CASSPNYEQYF. This chain joins TRBV12-1 and TRBJ2-7; the DNA was not compared with TRBD1, the D call given in the table. TRBV12-1 is deemed a pseudogene. There are 11 residues in the CDR3.

The chain links TRBV2 to TRBJ2-7, with D uncertain. The germline V gene encodes CDR1 SNHLY and CDR2 FYNNEI. Trimming took off 2 bases at V and 4 bases at J, with 12 bases between the two ends. The CDR3 loop spans 14 amino acids. The CDR3 sequence is CASSENGAPYEQYF. DNA for the CDR3: TGTGCCAGCAGTGAAAATGGAGCCCCATACGAGCAGTACTTC.

The rearrangement links TRBV19 to TRBJ2-5; D tentatively reads TRBD1 or TRBD2 (5 bases each). V was clipped by 4 bases and J by 2 bases, with 11 bases between them. Germline lookup yields CDR1 LNHDA and CDR2 SQIVND (reference sequence). CDR3 length: 14 residues. The CDR3 reads CASSTGWGQETQYF. In DNA, the CDR3 is TGTGCCAGTAGTACTGGGTGGGGGCAAGAGACCCAGTACTTC.